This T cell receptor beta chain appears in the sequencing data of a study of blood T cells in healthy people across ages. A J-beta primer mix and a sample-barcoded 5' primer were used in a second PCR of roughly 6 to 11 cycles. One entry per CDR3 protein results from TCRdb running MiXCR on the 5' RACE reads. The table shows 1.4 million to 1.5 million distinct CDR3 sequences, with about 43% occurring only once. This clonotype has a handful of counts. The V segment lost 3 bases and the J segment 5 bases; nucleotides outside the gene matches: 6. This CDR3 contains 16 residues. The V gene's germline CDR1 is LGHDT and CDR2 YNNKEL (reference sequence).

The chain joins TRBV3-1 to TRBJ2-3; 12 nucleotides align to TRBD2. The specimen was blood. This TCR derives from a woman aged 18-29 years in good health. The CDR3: CASSQTMGLAGDTQYF. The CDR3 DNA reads TGTGCCAGCAGCCAGACCATGGGACTAGCGGGAGATACGCAGTATTTT.